The next 6 T cell receptor beta chains were all read from a single sample in a study of control samples from healthy donors and cancer patients. The method was immunoSEQ multiplex PCR; TCRdb's version includes in-frame clones alone and lacks a portion of them. The sample shows around 94,000 clones, about 90% of them seen only once. The specimen was blood. These TCRs come from a woman between 18 and 29 years old in good health.

The genes are TRBV7-9 and TRBJ2-1; 9 nucleotides agree with TRBD1. The ends lost 4 bases at V and 15 bases at J; junction bases unmatched: 19. The germline V gene encodes CDR1 SEHNR and CDR2 FQNEAQ (reference sequence). CDR3 size: 16 residues. CDR3 DNA: TGTGCCAGCAGCTCTGGAGGCGGACAGGGGCTATCTATTTTGTTCTTC. Translated: CASSSGGGQGLSILFF.

The rearrangement joins TRBV5-4 to TRBJ2-3; 10 nucleotides line up with TRBD2. Per germline, CDR1 SGHNT and CDR2 YYREEE (reference sequence). The CDR3 totals 15 residues. After removal of 4 bases from V and 1 base from J, the junction contained 3 bases not matched to a gene. This CDR3 is CASSPTSGGTDTQYF. The DNA for the CDR3 is TGTGCCAGCAGCCCCACTAGCGGGGGCACAGATACGCAGTATTTT.

This sequence joins TRBV28 and TRBJ2-7; D possibly corresponds to TRBD1 (6 bases). Trimming removed 6 bases at V and 5 bases at J, with 26 bases between. The V gene's germline CDR1 is MDHEN and CDR2 SYDVKM. There are 17 residues in the CDR3. CDR3 sequence reads: CASSLPTTGKSVDEQYF. Written as DNA, the CDR3 is TGTGCCAGCAGCCTCCCAACGACAGGAAAGTCTGTGGACGAGCAGTACTTC.

This rearrangement joins TRBV18 to TRBJ2-2; D is undetermined. Looked up from germline, CDR1 is KGHSH and CDR2 is LQKENI. Trimming stripped 6 bases from V and 7 bases from J, with 12 bases between. This CDR3 is built from 13 residues. The CDR3 nucleotides read TGTGCCAGCTCTCCGATTGAGAACGGGGAGCTGTTTTTT. The encoded protein is CASSPIENGELFF.

This rearrangement joins TRBV24-1 to TRBJ1-5; TRBD1 matches 9 bases. Germline CDR1 reads KGHDR; CDR2 reads SFDVKD. Trimming cost V 6 bases and J 3 bases; bases outside gene matches: 5. The CDR3 has 15 amino acids. CDR3 residues: CATSQAQGANQPQHF. CDR3 bases: TGTGCCACCAGTCAGGCACAGGGGGCCAATCAGCCCCAGCATTTT.

The chain uses TRBV12-3 or TRBV12-4 and TRBJ2-7; no firm D call. V lost 3 bases, J lost 1 base, and 7 bases lay in between. The CDR3 runs to 13 residues. CDR3 sequence (DNA): TGTGCCAGCAGTTTTGGGCGATCCTACGAGCAGTACTTC. This translates into CASSFGRSYEQYF.